This T cell receptor (beta chain) was sequenced during a study of T cell responses to AZD1222 COVID-19 vaccine. Broader study findings: No day 14 peak samples; only post-peak repertoires were characterized.

Clones were sequenced by immunoSEQ multiplex PCR, and TCRdb holds only the in-frame ones, with some missing. The table has 130,000 to 150,000 clones, just over 85% seen once; the top ten hold approximately 5%. This CDR3 contains 16 residues. The junction had 9 bases not matched to a gene; V was cut back by 5 bases and J by 5 bases. Germline CDR1 and CDR2: SGHNT and YYREEE (reference sequence). Some second doses came at about 4 weeks and others at about 12 weeks; these were pooled. Worth noting for this clone: Its target is not known.

The sequenced sample was peripheral blood, obtained 28 days after the second AZD1222 dose. The chain couples TRBV5-4 to TRBJ2-3; 12 bases match TRBD1. The source of this sequence is an adult who received the AZD1222 COVID-19 vaccine. In DNA form, the CDR3 reads TGTGCCAGCAGTTTAGCCGGGACAGGGGGCCAAGATACGCAGTATTTT. Its translation: CASSLAGTGGQDTQYF.